A selection of T cell receptor beta chains follows, all from one sample in a study of identical twins. TCRdb re-called the 5' RACE reads with MiXCR, one entry per CDR3 protein. The sample shows 450,000 to 600,000 distinct CDR3 sequences, approximately 20% of them seen only once. The sample was also reused in another study, on yellow fever vaccine responses in identical twins.

Sequenced: CD4+ T cells sorted from blood. The receptors derive from a woman younger than 35 in good health. CDR3s include the opening cysteine and the closing phenylalanine or tryptophan.

V gene | CDR3 protein
TRBV6-6 | CASGPGVNEQFF
TRBV20-1 | CSASPRDPSYEQYF
TRBV20-1 | CSARGWGPAGDTQYF
TRBV5-1 | CASSLAGGTPYNEQFF
TRBV14 | CASSQRLAGTDTQYF
TRBV6-2/TRBV6-3 | CASSYGHYQETQYF
TRBV12-3/TRBV12-4 | CASSKGQANTEAFF
TRBV10-3 | CAIRSGHSQETQYF
TRBV7-3 | CASSPGGSDTQYF
TRBV13 | CASSLYGGGEETQYF
TRBV4-1 | CASSTTGGHTGELFF
TRBV7-2 | CASSLVGTDKQYF
TRBV10-3 | CAIGRGGLAYEQFF
TRBV29-1 | CSVDGGAGWNTEAFF
TRBV6-1 | CASSGLQGLGVNNEQFF
TRBV5-1 | CASSREGWGLNYEQYF
TRBV12-3/TRBV12-4 | CASRTSGRDKSPYNEQFF
TRBV20-1 | CSARGRGANTGELFF
TRBV4-1 | CASSQEFPIPGNGKPQETQYF
TRBV11-2 | CTSSPRLADEQYF
TRBV11-1 | CASSLERRGLGPNNEQFF
TRBV27 | CASMIRYENTEAFF
TRBV5-1 | CASSLGEYQETQYF
TRBV7-9 | CASSLPDPQETQYF
TRBV5-1 | CASSLRTSGSAEQYF
TRBV6-4 | CASSMELGTDTQYF
TRBV12-3/TRBV12-4 | CASSLDRQMTQYF
TRBV15 | CATSRGKGEITPLHF
TRBV12-3/TRBV12-4 | CASSADTYEQYF
TRBV29-1 | CSVGDSNQPQHF
TRBV14 | CASSQDLGQGFYNEQFF
TRBV7-9 | CASSLARQGIRGYTF
TRBV7-2 | CASSPTGTANEKLFF
TRBV20-1 | CSALRADPSSYEQYF
TRBV2 | CASSVNEVGTEAFF
TRBV5-1 | CASSSGTGRNGYTF
TRBV9 | CASSVVQGNGYTF
TRBV6-1 | CASRTSQGTDTQYF
TRBV24-1 | CATSDSGGAWTGELFF
TRBV6-1 | CASRHSGGHDEQFF
TRBV29-1 | CSVRGNYEQYF
TRBV12-3/TRBV12-4 | CASSSGAGTEAFF
TRBV2 | CASSGTSGNYEQYF
TRBV19 | CASRGGTKLFF
TRBV2 | CASSVASGGVQETQYF
TRBV11-2 | CASSLDLYLTARSYNEQFF
TRBV5-1 | CASSLPGQGRSTEAFF
TRBV18 | CASSPAGPVTQYF
TRBV12-5 | CASGPGVLSQTQYF
TRBV24-1 | CATRNGGGSEQFF
TRBV29-1 | CSVAHTDTQYF
TRBV5-1 | CASSLGTSGRVGNEQFF
TRBV15 | CATSPEVLGGIGDTQYF
TRBV12-3/TRBV12-4 | CASSPLVGNEQFF